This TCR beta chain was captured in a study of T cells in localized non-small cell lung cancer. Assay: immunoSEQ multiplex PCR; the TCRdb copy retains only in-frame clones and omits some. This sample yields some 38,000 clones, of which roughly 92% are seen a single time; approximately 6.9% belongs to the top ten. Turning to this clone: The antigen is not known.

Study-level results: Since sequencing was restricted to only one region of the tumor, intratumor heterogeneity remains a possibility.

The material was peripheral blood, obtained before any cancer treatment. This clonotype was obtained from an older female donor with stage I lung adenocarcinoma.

The CDR3 bases are TGCAGCGTTGGGGACAGGTCCTCTGGGGCCAACGTCCTGACTTTC. Translation: CSVGDRSSGANVLTF. The chain carries TRBV29-1 and TRBJ2-6, with 8 bases lining up with TRBD1. V was clipped by 4 bases and J by 0 bases; unmatched bases: 2. Per the germline V gene, CDR1 is SQVTM and CDR2 is ANQGSEA. The CDR3 consists of 15 residues. Filled out from reference TRBV29-1 and TRBJ2-6, the complete variable domain reads SAVISQKPSRDICQRGTSLTIQCQVDSQVTMMFWYRQQPGQSLTLIATANQGSEATYESGFVIDKFPISRPNLTFSTLTVSNMSPEDSSIYLCSVGDRSSGANVLTFGAGSRLTVL.